This is a list of T cell receptor beta chains from one sample in a study of T cells in Graves' hyperthyroidism and ophthalmopathy. TCRdb reprocessed the multiplex PCR reads with MiXCR, giving one entry per CDR3 protein. Here the sample spans roughly 570,000 distinct CDR3 sequences, around a sixth being singletons. Sequenced: blood. The receptors come from a woman between 25 and 40 years old with Graves' hyperthyroidism. Both conserved end residues are part of each CDR3. The D gene is left open where the match is weak. Rows give clone size only sometimes, using once, few, many, or a class for an expanded clone.

D gene | J gene | clone size | V gene | CDR3 DNA | CDR3 protein
- | TRBJ2-2 | few | TRBV27 | TGTGCCAGCATATACTCCGGGGAGCTGTTTTTT | CASIYSGELFF
- | TRBJ1-5 | few | TRBV10-3 | TGTGCCATCAGTGAGTCCCTTGGAGGTCAGCCCCAGCATTTT | CAISESLGGQPQHF
TRBD1 | TRBJ1-5 | many | TRBV28 | TGTGCCAGCAGTTTCGGGGGGACAGGGACAAATCAGCCCCAGCATTTT | CASSFGGTGTNQPQHF
- | TRBJ1-5 | many | TRBV6-1 | TGTGCCAGCAGCCAGTGGACGGATCAGCCCCAGCATTTT | CASSQWTDQPQHF
TRBD2 | TRBJ2-2 | - | TRBV3-1 | TGTGCCAGCAGCCGCTTGGGCACCGGGACTAGCGGGAGGCCCGGGGAGCTGTTTTTT | CASSRLGTGTSGRPGELFF
- | TRBJ2-1 | many | TRBV7-9 | TGTGCCAGCAGCTTAGGATGGCTAGCGTGGTTCTTC | CASSLGWLAWFF
- | TRBJ2-7 | many | TRBV7-8 | TGTGCCAGCAGCTTAGGGCGGGTCTACGAGCAGTACTTC | CASSLGRVYEQYF
TRBD2 | TRBJ2-1 | few | TRBV6-1 | TGTGCCAGCAGACCTAGACTAGCGGGAGGGCCCGGATACAATGAGCAGTTCTTC | CASRPRLAGGPGYNEQFF
- | TRBJ1-1 | - | TRBV19 | TGTGCCAGTAACGGAAGATCCTCCACTGAAGCTTTCTTT | CASNGRSSTEAFF
TRBD2 | TRBJ2-7 | many | TRBV27 | TGTGCCAGCAGTCAACAAAAGGGACTAGCGGGAGATTCCTACGAGCAGTACTTC | CASSQQKGLAGDSYEQYF
- | TRBJ2-3 | - | TRBV11-1 | TGTGCCACCAGTGGAGCGGAATACACAGATACGCAGTATTTT | CATSGAEYTDTQYF
TRBD2 | TRBJ2-3 | few | TRBV6-1 | TGTGCCAGCACCGGACTAGCGGGAGTTAGAGATACGCAGTATTTT | CASTGLAGVRDTQYF
TRBD1 | TRBJ2-1 | many | TRBV2 | TGTGCCAGCAGAGCAGGGGGCTCCTACAATGAGCAGTTCTTC | CASRAGGSYNEQFF
TRBD2 | TRBJ2-1 | many | TRBV7-8 | TGTGCCAGCAGCTATGGACTAGGCTACAATGAGCAGTTCTTC | CASSYGLGYNEQFF
TRBD2 | TRBJ2-3 | many | TRBV10-1 | TGCGCCAGCAGTGAGTTTACTAGCGGGACAATTCCCCAACGTTTAGATACGCAGTATTTT | CASSEFTSGTIPQRLDTQYF
- | TRBJ2-2 | many | TRBV18 | TGTGCCAGCTCACCAGGAGGAGGGAACACCGGGGAGCTGTTTTTT | CASSPGGGNTGELFF
- | TRBJ2-1 | many | TRBV29-1 | TGCAGCGGTGGGGAGCAGTACAATGAGCAGTTCTTC | CSGGEQYNEQFF
TRBD1 | TRBJ2-7 | few | TRBV5-1 | TGCGCCAGCAGCCCGAAGGGACAGGGGCAGTACGAGCGGTACTTC | CASSPKGQGQYERYF
TRBD2 | TRBJ2-2 | - | TRBV9 | TGTGCCAGCAGCGTACTAGCGGGAGGACCTCCGAACACCGGGGAGCTGTTTTTT | CASSVLAGGPPNTGELFF
- | TRBJ2-2 | - | TRBV10-3 | TGTGCCATCAGTGTCGGTAGTGGAGCTCACAACACCGGGGAGCTGTTTTTT | CAISVGSGAHNTGELFF
- | TRBJ1-6 | - | TRBV20-1 | TGCAGTGCTAGAGAAGATGCAGGGGAAAGGTCCTATAATTCACCCCTCCACTTT | CSAREDAGERSYNSPLHF
TRBD2 | TRBJ2-2 | many | TRBV7-9 | TGTGCCAGCAGCCGAAGAGCGGGATTGAGTACCGGGGAGCTGTTTTTT | CASSRRAGLSTGELFF
- | TRBJ1-1 | many | TRBV30 | TGTGCCTGGAGTGTTAAACGGGCAGGGTGGGTAGGCACTGAAGCTTTCTTT | CAWSVKRAGWVGTEAFF
- | TRBJ2-5 | many | TRBV6-2/TRBV6-3 | TGTGCCAGCAGTTACTCGGTTACAGGAGGCCAAGAGACCCAGTACTTC | CASSYSVTGGQETQYF
TRBD1 | TRBJ2-7 | - | TRBV2 | TGTGCCAGCAGGCGTGGCGGACAGGGAAACGAGCAGTACTTC | CASRRGGQGNEQYF
- | TRBJ2-2 | - | TRBV12-3/TRBV12-4 | TGTGCCAGCAGCTTTTTAGGGGTACAGTACACCGGGGAGCTGTTTTTT | CASSFLGVQYTGELFF
TRBD2 | TRBJ2-7 | - | TRBV30 | TGTGCCTGGAAATTCGATAGGGGACTAGCGGGAAGGGATCCCTACGAGCAGTACTTC | CAWKFDRGLAGRDPYEQYF
TRBD1 | TRBJ2-7 | - | TRBV7-9 | TGTGCCAGCAGCTTCAACTCAGGGGGTTCCTACGAGCAGTACTTC | CASSFNSGGSYEQYF
- | TRBJ2-7 | - | TRBV3-2 | TGTGCCAGCAGCCACAAGGGCCTTCAAACTGGGTACGAGCAGTACTTC | CASSHKGLQTGYEQYF
TRBD1 | TRBJ1-5 | many | TRBV10-3 | TGTGCCATCAGAAACGACAGGGGCAATAGCAATCAGCCCCAGCATTTT | CAIRNDRGNSNQPQHF
- | TRBJ2-3 | - | TRBV29-1 | TGCAGCGTTGAAGGGGAGAAAAATGCGCAGTATTTT | CSVEGEKNAQYF
- | TRBJ1-1 | few | TRBV19 | TGTGCCAGTAGTATCTATCGGGGGCAGTACAAGGGCACTGAAGCTTTCTTT | CASSIYRGQYKGTEAFF
TRBD2 | TRBJ2-7 | - | TRBV10-3 | TGTGCCATCAGACTAGCGGGAGCTTCAGCCGAGCAGTACTTC | CAIRLAGASAEQYF
- | TRBJ2-3 | many | TRBV7-3 | TGTGCCAGCAGCTCTGTCAACACAGATACGCAGTATTTT | CASSSVNTDTQYF
- | TRBJ1-5 | many | TRBV7-2 | TGTGCCAGCAGCTTGACGGACTATAGCAATCAGCCCCAGCATTTT | CASSLTDYSNQPQHF
- | TRBJ2-7 | many | TRBV2 | TGTGCCAGCAAGGTCATAATGTCCTACGAGCAGTACTTC | CASKVIMSYEQYF
TRBD2 | TRBJ2-3 | many | TRBV6-1 | TGTGCCACCACTAGCGGGGGCACAGATACGCAGTATTTT | CATTSGGTDTQYF
TRBD2 | TRBJ2-7 | few | TRBV4-3 | TGCGCCAGCAGCCAGACCATGTTAGGACTAGCGGGGTACGAGCAGTACTTC | CASSQTMLGLAGYEQYF
- | TRBJ1-4 | many | TRBV30 | TGTGCCTGGGGGAAACCGACTAATGAAAAACTGTTTTTT | CAWGKPTNEKLFF
- | TRBJ2-7 | few | TRBV4-1 | TGCGCCAGCAGCCAAGACCGGGACCCAAGACAGGAGCAGTACTTC | CASSQDRDPRQEQYF
- | TRBJ1-1 | many | TRBV12-3/TRBV12-4 | TGTGCCAGCAGTTTTGTACAGGAGAACACTGAAGCTTTCTTT | CASSFVQENTEAFF
- | TRBJ2-3 | many | TRBV20-1 | TGCAGTGCTAGAGGACCCACGGTAGATACGCAGTATTTT | CSARGPTVDTQYF
TRBD2 | TRBJ2-7 | many | TRBV12-3/TRBV12-4 | TGTGCCAGCAGAGTAGGGACTAGCGGGAGGACCTACGAGCAGTACTTC | CASRVGTSGRTYEQYF
TRBD2 | TRBJ2-1 | few | TRBV6-1 | TGTGCCAGCAGTGAGACTAGCGGGAGGTTTAATGAGCAGTTCTTC | CASSETSGRFNEQFF
- | TRBJ2-2 | many | TRBV2 | TGTGCCAGCAGTGAAGGGCTCATGCTGGGCACCGGGGAGCTGTTTTTT | CASSEGLMLGTGELFF
TRBD1 | TRBJ1-3 | many | TRBV12-3/TRBV12-4 | TGTGCCAGCAGTCGGGACAGGGCTGGGTACACCATATATTTT | CASSRDRAGYTIYF
- | TRBJ2-2 | many | TRBV11-2 | TGTGCCAGCAACCACCGGAGGGCCAACACCGGGGAGCTGTTTTTT | CASNHRRANTGELFF
- | TRBJ1-1 | - | TRBV9 | TGTGCCAGCAGCGGGGGGGGGGACACTGAAGCTTTCTTT | CASSGGGDTEAFF